This T cell receptor beta chain was retrieved from a study of PD-L1 blockade in urothelial cancer. V was clipped by 0 bases and J by 1 base; unmatched bases: 10. Germline loops: CDR1 SGHTA, CDR2 FQGTGA. The CDR3 totals 18 residues. Added to each PCR by spiking were synthetic TCR analog templates. Profiled with immunoSEQ multiplex PCR; TCRdb holds only in-frame clones, not every one. The sample contains 25,000 to 35,000 clones, over 60% of which appear only once. Time point specified: peripheral blood 6 weeks after treatment start. This clone appeared a few times. The material sequenced was PBMCs, taken around atezolizumab (anti-PD-L1) treatment. The chain joins TRBV7-3 to TRBJ1-1, with 8 bases that match TRBD1. The clonotype was recovered from a man aged 65-85 years with urothelial cancer. CDR3 amino acids: CASSLTRVVGQGNTEAFF. In DNA, the CDR3 is TGTGCCAGCAGCTTAACGCGGGTCGTTGGACAGGGGAACACTGAAGCTTTCTTT. The complete variable domain, with remaining parts taken from reference TRBV7-3 and TRBJ1-1, reads GAGVSQTPSNKVTEKGKYVELRCDPISGHTALYWYRQSLGQGPEFLIYFQGTGAADDSGLPNDRFFAVRPEGSVSTLKIQRTERGDSAVYLCASSLTRVVGQGNTEAFFGQGTRLTVV.